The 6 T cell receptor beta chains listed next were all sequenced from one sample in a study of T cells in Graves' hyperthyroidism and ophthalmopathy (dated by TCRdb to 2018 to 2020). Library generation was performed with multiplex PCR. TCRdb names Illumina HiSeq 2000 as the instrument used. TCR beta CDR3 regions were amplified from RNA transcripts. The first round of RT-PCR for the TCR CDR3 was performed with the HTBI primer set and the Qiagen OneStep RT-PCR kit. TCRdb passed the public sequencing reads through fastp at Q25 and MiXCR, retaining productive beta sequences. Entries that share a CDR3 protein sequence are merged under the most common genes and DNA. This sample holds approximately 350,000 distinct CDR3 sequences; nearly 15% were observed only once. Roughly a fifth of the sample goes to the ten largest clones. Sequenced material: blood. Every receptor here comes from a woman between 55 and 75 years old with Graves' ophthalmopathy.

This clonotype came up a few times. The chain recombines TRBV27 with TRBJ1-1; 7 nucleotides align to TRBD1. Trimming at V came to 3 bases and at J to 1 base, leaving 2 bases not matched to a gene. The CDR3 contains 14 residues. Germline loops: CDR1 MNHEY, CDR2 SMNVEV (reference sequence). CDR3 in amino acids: CASSFDRENTEAFF. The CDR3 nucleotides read TGTGCCAGCAGTTTCGACAGGGAGAACACTGAAGCTTTCTTT.

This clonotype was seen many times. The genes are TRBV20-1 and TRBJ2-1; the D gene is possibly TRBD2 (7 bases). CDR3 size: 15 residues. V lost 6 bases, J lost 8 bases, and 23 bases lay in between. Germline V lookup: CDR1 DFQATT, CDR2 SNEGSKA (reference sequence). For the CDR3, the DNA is TGCAGTGCCACGCCTCGGGGGGCCTTACGCGATGAGCAGTTCTTC. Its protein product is CSATPRGALRDEQFF.

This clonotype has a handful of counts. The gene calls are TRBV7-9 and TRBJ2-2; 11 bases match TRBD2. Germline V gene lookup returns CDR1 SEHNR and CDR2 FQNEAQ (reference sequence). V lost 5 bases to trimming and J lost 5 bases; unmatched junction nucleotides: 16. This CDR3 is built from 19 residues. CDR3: CASSRGQLLAGGGTGELFF. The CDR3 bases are TGTGCCAGCAGCCGCGGACAGCTCCTAGCGGGAGGAGGTACCGGGGAGCTGTTTTTT.

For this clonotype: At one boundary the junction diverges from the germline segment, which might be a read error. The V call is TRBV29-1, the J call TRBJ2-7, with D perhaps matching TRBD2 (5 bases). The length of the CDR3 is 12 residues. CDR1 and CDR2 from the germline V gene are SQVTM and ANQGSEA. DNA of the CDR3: TGCAGCGCTGAAGAAGGAGGATCCGAGCAGTACTTC. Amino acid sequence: CSAEEGGSEQYF.

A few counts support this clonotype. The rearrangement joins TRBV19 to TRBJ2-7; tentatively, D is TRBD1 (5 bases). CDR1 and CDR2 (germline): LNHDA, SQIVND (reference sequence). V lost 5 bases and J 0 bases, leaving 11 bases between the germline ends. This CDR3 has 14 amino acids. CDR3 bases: TGTGCCAGTAGTCCGAGACAGAGCTCCTACGAGCAGTACTTC. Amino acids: CASSPRQSSYEQYF.

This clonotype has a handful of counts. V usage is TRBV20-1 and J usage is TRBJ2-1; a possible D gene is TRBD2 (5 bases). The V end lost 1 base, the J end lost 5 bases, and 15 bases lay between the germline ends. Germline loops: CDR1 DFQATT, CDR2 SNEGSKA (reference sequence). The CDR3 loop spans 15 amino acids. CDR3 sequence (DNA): TGCAGTGCTAGAGTTAGGGCGGTGGGAGACAATGAGCAGTTCTTC. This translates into CSARVRAVGDNEQFF.